A single sample gave rise to the 14 T cell receptor beta chains below, sequenced in a study of cytomegalovirus exposure and HLA in healthy donors. Profiled with immunoSEQ multiplex PCR; TCRdb holds only in-frame clones, not every one. The repertoire consists of roughly 68,000 clones, with roughly 96% occurring once and the leading ten covering approximately 2.5%. Source material: PBMCs. These TCRs come from a man aged 18 to 29 in good health and CMV-seronegative.

This clone was recorded a few times. The chain couples TRBV6-1 to TRBJ2-3; D is unclear. CDR1 is MNHNS, CDR2 SASEGT, per germline. Trimming stripped 1 base from V and 2 bases from J, with 4 bases between. This CDR3 region has 13 residues. This CDR3 is CASSEGATDTQYF. In DNA form, the CDR3 reads TGTGCCAGCAGTGAAGGGGCCACAGATACGCAGTATTTT.

The genes are TRBV2 and TRBJ1-1; tentatively, D is TRBD1 (6 bases). V dropped 5 bases and J dropped 4 bases, with 11 bases sitting between them. The CDR3 has 13 residues. Germline V lookup: CDR1 SNHLY, CDR2 FYNNEI. CDR3 amino acids: CASSLGAGTEAFF. CDR3 in DNA: TGTGCCAGCAGTTTGGGGGCTGGCACTGAAGCTTTCTTT.

The gene calls are TRBV11-3 and TRBJ2-7; 11 nucleotides align to TRBD2. With 5 bases clipped from V and 3 bases from J, the junction kept 9 bases outside the gene matches. The germline CDR1 and CDR2 sequences are SGHNT and YENEEA. This CDR3 has 16 residues. The CDR3 DNA is TGTGCCAGCAGCACCTACATTGGGACTAGCGGCTACGAGCAGTACTTC. Translation gives CASSTYIGTSGYEQYF.

This sequence joins TRBV19 and TRBJ2-2, with D possibly TRBD2 on 6 matching bases. The CDR3 is 14 residues long. The V end was cut by 8 bases, the J end by 5 bases, with 15 bases between. The V gene's germline CDR1 is LNHDA and CDR2 SQIVND (reference sequence). CDR3 DNA: TGTGCCAGTGGGGGGACGGTCCCGACCGGGGAGCTGTTTTTT. Translation: CASGGTVPTGELFF.

The V and J genes are TRBV28 and TRBJ2-1, with TRBD1 matching 7 bases. CDR1 and CDR2 from the germline V gene are MDHEN and SYDVKM. V shed 4 bases and J 6 bases; nucleotides not matched to a gene: 6. This CDR3 is built from 14 residues. The CDR3 sequence is CASSSGQPSNEQFF. DNA of the CDR3: TGTGCCAGCAGTTCGGGACAGCCCAGCAATGAGCAGTTCTTC.

V gene TRBV6-1 combines with J gene TRBJ2-7; 7 nucleotides match TRBD1. CDR1 and CDR2 (germline): MNHNS, SASEGT. The length of the CDR3 is 14 residues. Trimming removed 3 bases from V and 1 base from J; junction bases left unmatched: 3. In DNA, the CDR3 is TGTGCCAGCAGTGACCGGGACAGTTCCTACGAGCAGTACTTC. Amino acids: CASSDRDSSYEQYF.

The J gene is TRBJ2-7, the V gene TRBV13; 7 bases are a match to TRBD2. This CDR3 has 14 residues. In germline, CDR1 is PRHDT, CDR2 FYEKMQ (reference sequence). Trimming cost V 5 bases and J 4 bases; bases outside gene matches: 8. The CDR3: CASSPRTRGYEQYF. CDR3 coding DNA: TGTGCCAGCAGCCCGAGGACTAGAGGGTACGAGCAGTACTTC.

This chain joins TRBV5-4 and TRBJ2-7; TRBD1 matches at 8 bases. Germline CDR1 is SGHNT and CDR2 is YYREEE (reference sequence). The J segment lost 2 bases and the V segment lost 0 bases, leaving 1 base of the junction unmatched. The CDR3 spans 14 residues. The CDR3 region has the DNA TGTGCCAGCAGCTTGGCACAGGGGGCCTACGAGCAGTACTTC. Translating gives CASSLAQGAYEQYF.

This chain links TRBV7-6 with TRBJ2-1; TRBD1 matches 7 bases. Germline V gene sequence: CDR1 SGHVS, CDR2 FNYEAQ. CDR3 size: 15 residues. V shed 0 bases, J shed 1 base, and the junction held 0 bases outside the gene matches. CDR3 sequence reads: CASSLAQGSYNEQFF. The CDR3 region has the DNA TGTGCCAGCAGCTTAGCACAGGGGTCCTACAATGAGCAGTTCTTC.

The chain combines TRBV7-9 with TRBJ1-1; 9 positions agree with TRBD1. The CDR3 runs 15 residues. Trimming at V came to 5 bases and at J to 5 bases, leaving 9 bases not matched to a gene. CDR1 SEHNR and CDR2 FQNEAQ come from the germline V gene (reference sequence). CDR3 region: CASSMGDRVGTEAFF. The CDR3 region has the DNA TGTGCCAGCAGCATGGGGGACAGGGTGGGGACTGAAGCTTTCTTT.

The chain is built from TRBV5-6 and TRBJ2-2; D is possibly TRBD1 (6 bases). Looked up from germline, CDR1 is SGHDT and CDR2 is YYEEEE. Trimming removed 3 bases from V and 4 bases from J, with 16 bases in between. The CDR3 sequence is 16 residues long. Here the CDR3 DNA reads TGTGCCAGCAGCTACGGGACACCCCGAGGCACCGGGGAGCTGTTTTTT. It is translated as CASSYGTPRGTGELFF.

J is TRBJ2-6 and V is TRBV2, with D perhaps matching TRBD1 (5 bases). The CDR3 loop spans 17 amino acids. Per germline, CDR1 SNHLY and CDR2 FYNNEI. Trimming took off 6 bases at V and 0 bases at J, with 15 bases between the two ends. The CDR3 protein is CASSREELDSGANVLTF. CDR3 in DNA: TGTGCCAGCAGCAGGGAAGAACTGGACTCTGGGGCCAACGTCCTGACTTTC.

The rearrangement uses TRBV18 and TRBJ1-5; D is perhaps TRBD1 (5 bases). The ends were cut back, 3 bases at V and 7 bases at J, with 16 bases in the middle. CDR1 is KGHSH, CDR2 LQKENI, per germline. This CDR3 has 15 residues. The CDR3 nucleotides are TGTGCCAGCTCACCGGGGCATACGAACGTACAGCCCCAGCATTTT. It encodes CASSPGHTNVQPQHF.

V usage is TRBV28 and J usage is TRBJ1-6, with 8 bases lining up with TRBD1. The germline V gene encodes CDR1 MDHEN and CDR2 SYDVKM. This CDR3 has 14 residues. Germline trimming cut 5 bases from V and 6 bases from J; bases unmatched to any gene: 3. CDR3 bases: TGTGCCAGCAGTCCCGGACAGGGTAATTCACCCCTCCACTTT. Its translation is CASSPGQGNSPLHF.